The rows below give T cell receptor beta chains drawn from one sample of a study of T cell clonotyping in hematopoietic cell transplantation. Data came from immunoSEQ multiplex PCR; TCRdb stores just in-frame clones and leaves some out. This sample has about 36,000 clones, with 88% found just once. Sequencing was done on a sample of peripheral blood mononuclear cells. The receptors come from a woman aged 40 to 50 in good health. Some clones in this sample may be carry-over from other donors' samples. The CDR3 runs from the conserved cysteine through the conserved F or W. The D gene is left open where the match is weak. Rows may omit the clone size; those that give it use once, few, many or a size class.

v_gene: TRBV6-5
j_gene: TRBJ2-3
abundance: .
d_gene: .
CDR3nt: TGTGCCAGCAGGGACACCCCGCACCCAGATACGCAGTATTTT
CDR3aa: CASRDTPHPDTQYF

v_gene: TRBV9
j_gene: TRBJ1-3
abundance: .
d_gene: .
CDR3nt: TGTGCCAGCAGCGGCCGCCGGGGCAGCTGGGGAAACACCATATATTTT
CDR3aa: CASSGRRGSWGNTIYF

v_gene: TRBV2
j_gene: TRBJ2-3
abundance: .
d_gene: .
CDR3nt: TGTGCCGTCGGAGGCGGGACGAGGACCAGCACAGATACGCAGTATTTT
CDR3aa: CAVGGGTRTSTDTQYF

v_gene: TRBV27
j_gene: TRBJ1-5
abundance: .
d_gene: .
CDR3nt: TGTGCCAGCAGTTTCTCGACAGGAGTTGGGCAGCCCCAGCATTTT
CDR3aa: CASSFSTGVGQPQHF

v_gene: TRBV5-1
j_gene: TRBJ2-7
abundance: once
d_gene: .
CDR3nt: TGCGCCAGCAGCTTGACAGAACAGGGTTTCGAGCAGTACTTC
CDR3aa: CASSLTEQGFEQYF

v_gene: TRBV5-1
j_gene: TRBJ1-2
abundance: .
d_gene: TRBD1
CDR3nt: TGCGCCAGCAGCTTGGGGACAGGGCGAGGGGGAGACTATGGCTACACCTTC
CDR3aa: CASSLGTGRGGDYGYTF

v_gene: TRBV28
j_gene: TRBJ1-5
abundance: .
d_gene: TRBD1
CDR3nt: TGTGCCAGCAGTTCGCGCTCAAGACAGGGGGGGGATCAGCCCCAGCATTTT
CDR3aa: CASSSRSRQGGDQPQHF

v_gene: TRBV6-5
j_gene: TRBJ2-7
abundance: .
d_gene: .
CDR3nt: TGTGCCAGCAGTCCGGTCCCGGGTCCGTCCTACGAGCAGTACTTC
CDR3aa: CASSPVPGPSYEQYF

v_gene: TRBV7-8
j_gene: TRBJ1-5
abundance: .
d_gene: .
CDR3nt: TGTGCCAGCAGCTTACCGAACCCGAATCAGCCCCAGCATTTT
CDR3aa: CASSLPNPNQPQHF

v_gene: TRBV28
j_gene: TRBJ1-5
abundance: .
d_gene: .
CDR3nt: TGTGCCAGCAGCACCCCGGGGGAAGGCAATCAGCCCCAGCATTTT
CDR3aa: CASSTPGEGNQPQHF

v_gene: TRBV6-4
j_gene: TRBJ1-1
abundance: few
d_gene: TRBD1
CDR3nt: TGTGCCAGCAGTGACGAGGGACAGGGACTTACTGAAGCTTTCTTT
CDR3aa: CASSDEGQGLTEAFF

v_gene: TRBV9
j_gene: TRBJ1-4
abundance: .
d_gene: .
CDR3nt: TGTGCCAGCAGCGTAGCGGGGGCCGGTGAAAAACTGTTTTTT
CDR3aa: CASSVAGAGEKLFF

v_gene: TRBV5-5
j_gene: TRBJ1-2
abundance: .
d_gene: .
CDR3nt: TGTGCCAGCATCCCAATACTGCGGCCTAAATATGGCTACACCTTC
CDR3aa: CASIPILRPKYGYTF

v_gene: TRBV30
j_gene: TRBJ1-5
abundance: .
d_gene: TRBD1
CDR3nt: TGTGCCTGGAGTGAGGGGGGGACAGGGGACAATCAGCCCCAGCATTTT
CDR3aa: CAWSEGGTGDNQPQHF

v_gene: TRBV15
j_gene: TRBJ1-2
abundance: medium-sized
d_gene: .
CDR3nt: TGTGCCACCAGCAGAACTGACGGCAAACTTAATGGCTACACCTTC
CDR3aa: CATSRTDGKLNGYTF

v_gene: TRBV9
j_gene: TRBJ2-7
abundance: .
d_gene: .
CDR3nt: TGTGCCAGCAGCCAATCAGGGGGGCGATCCTACGAGCAGTACTTC
CDR3aa: CASSQSGGRSYEQYF

v_gene: TRBV10-1
j_gene: TRBJ2-3
abundance: .
d_gene: .
CDR3nt: TGCGCCAGCAGTCTGGGGCCAAGCACAGATACGCAGTATTTT
CDR3aa: CASSLGPSTDTQYF

v_gene: TRBV2
j_gene: TRBJ1-2
abundance: .
d_gene: .
CDR3nt: TGTGCCAGCAGTGAAGGATGGGAAAACTATGGCTACACCTTC
CDR3aa: CASSEGWENYGYTF

v_gene: TRBV9
j_gene: TRBJ2-5
abundance: .
d_gene: TRBD2
CDR3nt: TGTGCCAGCAGCCCCCCTGCGGGAGCAAGAGAGACCCAGTACTTC
CDR3aa: CASSPPAGARETQYF

v_gene: TRBV19
j_gene: TRBJ1-2
abundance: .
d_gene: .
CDR3nt: TGTGCCAGTAGGGCCTCCGGGACAATTGGCTACACCTTC
CDR3aa: CASRASGTIGYTF

v_gene: TRBV18
j_gene: TRBJ2-7
abundance: .
d_gene: .
CDR3nt: TGTGCCAGCTCACCGGCTCAGGGAACCGAGCAGTACTTC
CDR3aa: CASSPAQGTEQYF

v_gene: TRBV5-1
j_gene: TRBJ2-2
abundance: .
d_gene: TRBD1
CDR3nt: TGCGCCAGCAGCTTGAGCGGGACAGGGGGGACCGGGGAGCTGTTTTTT
CDR3aa: CASSLSGTGGTGELFF

v_gene: TRBV5-1
j_gene: TRBJ1-1
abundance: .
d_gene: .
CDR3nt: TGCGCCAGCAGCTTGGTAGGGCAACTATCGAACACTGAAGCTTTCTTT
CDR3aa: CASSLVGQLSNTEAFF

v_gene: TRBV28
j_gene: TRBJ1-2
abundance: .
d_gene: TRBD1
CDR3nt: TGTGCCAGCAGAAACTTCGCAGGACAGGGCCAGGACTATGGCTACACCTTC
CDR3aa: CASRNFAGQGQDYGYTF

v_gene: TRBV19
j_gene: TRBJ2-7
abundance: .
d_gene: TRBD1
CDR3nt: TGTGCCACCATGGGACAGGGGACACCCTACGAGCAGTACTTC
CDR3aa: CATMGQGTPYEQYF

v_gene: TRBV7-3
j_gene: TRBJ2-2
abundance: once
d_gene: .
CDR3nt: TGTGCCAGCAGCTCCACTATTAACACCGGGGAGCTGTTTTTT
CDR3aa: CASSSTINTGELFF

v_gene: TRBV5-1
j_gene: TRBJ2-3
abundance: .
d_gene: .
CDR3nt: TGCGCCAGCAGCTGGGGGCAAGCTCAGGATACGCAGTATTTT
CDR3aa: CASSWGQAQDTQYF

v_gene: TRBV28
j_gene: TRBJ1-2
abundance: .
d_gene: TRBD1
CDR3nt: TGTGCCAGCACCCCTTTCGGCGACAGGGCGGCAGATAACTATGGCTACACCTTC
CDR3aa: CASTPFGDRAADNYGYTF

v_gene: TRBV5-6
j_gene: TRBJ2-1
abundance: .
d_gene: TRBD2
CDR3nt: TGTGCCAGCAGCTCAACCCGGGACTACTACAATGAGCAGTTCTTC
CDR3aa: CASSSTRDYYNEQFF

v_gene: TRBV5-1
j_gene: TRBJ2-5
abundance: .
d_gene: TRBD2
CDR3nt: TGCGCCAGCAGGTCTCAGCCGGGACTAGCGGGAGGGCCAGAGACCCAGTACTTC
CDR3aa: CASRSQPGLAGGPETQYF

v_gene: TRBV7-8
j_gene: TRBJ2-7
abundance: .
d_gene: .
CDR3nt: TGTGCCAGCAGCTTAAGTCGCTACGAGCAGTACTTC
CDR3aa: CASSLSRYEQYF

v_gene: TRBV7-9
j_gene: TRBJ1-4
abundance: .
d_gene: .
CDR3nt: TGTGCCAGCAGCCCCCCGGAGGTTGGGGGTGAAAAACTGTTTTTT
CDR3aa: CASSPPEVGGEKLFF

v_gene: TRBV30
j_gene: TRBJ1-5
abundance: .
d_gene: .
CDR3nt: TGTGCCTGGAGTGGGGAGGGGCAGCCCCAGCATTTT
CDR3aa: CAWSGEGQPQHF

v_gene: TRBV2
j_gene: TRBJ1-1
abundance: .
d_gene: .
CDR3nt: TGTGCCACCACCGGGTCCCGGAACACTGAAGCTTTCTTT
CDR3aa: CATTGSRNTEAFF

v_gene: TRBV2
j_gene: TRBJ1-1
abundance: .
d_gene: .
CDR3nt: TGTGCCAGCAGTGAATTGATTGATGGGGCTGAAGCTTTCTTT
CDR3aa: CASSELIDGAEAFF

v_gene: TRBV7-6
j_gene: TRBJ1-3
abundance: few
d_gene: TRBD1
CDR3nt: TGTGCCAGCAGCTTGACCGGGACAGACTCTGGAAACACCATATATTTT
CDR3aa: CASSLTGTDSGNTIYF

v_gene: TRBV11-2
j_gene: TRBJ2-5
abundance: .
d_gene: .
CDR3nt: TGTGCCAGCAGACTCCAAGAGACCCAGTACTTC
CDR3aa: CASRLQETQYF

v_gene: TRBV5-1
j_gene: TRBJ2-1
abundance: .
d_gene: .
CDR3nt: TGCGCCAGCGGTCGACTAGGAAGAAGCTCCTACAATGAGCAGTTCTTC
CDR3aa: CASGRLGRSSYNEQFF

v_gene: TRBV5-6
j_gene: TRBJ2-6
abundance: .
d_gene: .
CDR3nt: TGTGCCAGCAGCTTGAGGGATAGATCTGGGGCCAACGTCCTGACTTTC
CDR3aa: CASSLRDRSGANVLTF

v_gene: TRBV4-2
j_gene: TRBJ2-1
abundance: .
d_gene: .
CDR3nt: TGTGCCAGCAGCCAAGATATGGAATACAATGAGCAGTTCTTC
CDR3aa: CASSQDMEYNEQFF

v_gene: TRBV7-9
j_gene: TRBJ2-7
abundance: .
d_gene: .
CDR3nt: TGTGCCAGCAGTCCAGACTACGAGCAGTACTTC
CDR3aa: CASSPDYEQYF

v_gene: TRBV6-1
j_gene: TRBJ1-4
abundance: once
d_gene: TRBD1
CDR3nt: TGTGCCAGCGGGGACAGGGGGCTAGAAAAACTGTTTTTT
CDR3aa: CASGDRGLEKLFF

v_gene: TRBV5-1
j_gene: TRBJ2-2
abundance: .
d_gene: .
CDR3nt: TGCGCCAGCAGCCCCGAGAACGGGGAGCTGTTTTTT
CDR3aa: CASSPENGELFF

v_gene: TRBV5-6
j_gene: TRBJ2-5
abundance: .
d_gene: .
CDR3nt: TGTGCCAGCAGCGCACCTACAGGGTATATCGAGACCCAGTACTTC
CDR3aa: CASSAPTGYIETQYF

v_gene: TRBV10-2
j_gene: TRBJ2-7
abundance: .
d_gene: .
CDR3nt: TGCGCCAGCAGTGAGACGGGGGCGGCAGGGAGTTTGGACGAGCAGTACTTC
CDR3aa: CASSETGAAGSLDEQYF

v_gene: TRBV20-1
j_gene: TRBJ1-1
abundance: once
d_gene: .
CDR3nt: TGCAGTGCCCTGTGGGGAGAAGCTTTCTTT
CDR3aa: CSALWGEAFF

v_gene: TRBV27
j_gene: TRBJ2-5
abundance: .
d_gene: .
CDR3nt: TGTGCCAGCAGTTTCCGGACCGGCCCCTGGGAGACCCAGTACTTC
CDR3aa: CASSFRTGPWETQYF

v_gene: TRBV29-1
j_gene: TRBJ2-1
abundance: .
d_gene: .
CDR3nt: TGCAGCGTTGAAGATAGGCAGGGTGGCTACAATGAGCAGTTCTTC
CDR3aa: CSVEDRQGGYNEQFF

v_gene: TRBV6-6
j_gene: TRBJ2-7
abundance: .
d_gene: TRBD1
CDR3nt: TGTGCCAGCAGACCGGGACAGGGCTACGAGCAGTACTTC
CDR3aa: CASRPGQGYEQYF

v_gene: TRBV30
j_gene: TRBJ1-5
abundance: .
d_gene: TRBD1
CDR3nt: TGTGCCTGGAGGGAGACAGGGTCGAATCAGCCCCAGCATTTT
CDR3aa: CAWRETGSNQPQHF

v_gene: TRBV30
j_gene: TRBJ2-3
abundance: .
d_gene: .
CDR3nt: TGTGCCTGGAGTGTACTTTTTGGGGCAGATACGCAGTATTTT
CDR3aa: CAWSVLFGADTQYF

v_gene: TRBV7-2
j_gene: TRBJ2-7
abundance: once
d_gene: TRBD2
CDR3nt: TGTGCCAGCAGCCCGACTAGCGGGCGAACCTACGAGCAGTACTTC
CDR3aa: CASSPTSGRTYEQYF